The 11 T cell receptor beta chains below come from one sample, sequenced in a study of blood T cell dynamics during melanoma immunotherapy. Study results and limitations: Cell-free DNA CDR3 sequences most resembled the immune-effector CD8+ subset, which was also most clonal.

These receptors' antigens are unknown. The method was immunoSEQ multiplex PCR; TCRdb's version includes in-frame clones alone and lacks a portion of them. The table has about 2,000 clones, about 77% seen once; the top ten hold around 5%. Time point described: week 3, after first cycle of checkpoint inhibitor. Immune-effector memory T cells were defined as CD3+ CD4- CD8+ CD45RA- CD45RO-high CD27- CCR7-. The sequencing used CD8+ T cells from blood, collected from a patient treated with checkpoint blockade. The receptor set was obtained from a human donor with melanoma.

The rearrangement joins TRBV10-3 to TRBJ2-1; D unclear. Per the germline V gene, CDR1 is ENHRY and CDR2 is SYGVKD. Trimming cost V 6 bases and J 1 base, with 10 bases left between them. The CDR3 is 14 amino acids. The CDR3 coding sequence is TGTGCCATCAGGAACGGCCAGTCCTACAATGAGCAGTTCTTC. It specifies CAIRNGQSYNEQFF.

The CDR3 loop reads CATSVGDRGPSGNTIYF. Here the CDR3 DNA reads TGTGCCACCAGCGTGGGGGACAGGGGCCCTTCTGGAAACACCATATATTTT. The gene calls are TRBV15 and TRBJ1-3, with TRBD1 identical over 10 bases. CDR1 and CDR2 from the germline V gene are LNHNV and YYDKDF (reference sequence). V was clipped by 5 bases and J by 1 base; unmatched bases: 8. There are 17 residues in the CDR3.

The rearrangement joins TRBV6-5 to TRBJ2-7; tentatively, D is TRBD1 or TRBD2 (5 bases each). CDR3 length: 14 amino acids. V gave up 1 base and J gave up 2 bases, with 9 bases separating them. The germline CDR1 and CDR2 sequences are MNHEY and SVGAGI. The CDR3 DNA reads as TGTGCCAGCAGTTACTTTCGGGGCGCCTACGAGCAGTACTTC. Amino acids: CASSYFRGAYEQYF.

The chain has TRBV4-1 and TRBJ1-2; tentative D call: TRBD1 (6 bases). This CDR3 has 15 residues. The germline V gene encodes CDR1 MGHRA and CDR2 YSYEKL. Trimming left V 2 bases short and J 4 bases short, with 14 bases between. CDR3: CASSQSGQSIYGYTF. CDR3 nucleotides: TGCGCCAGCAGCCAATCCGGACAGTCGATCTATGGCTACACCTTC.

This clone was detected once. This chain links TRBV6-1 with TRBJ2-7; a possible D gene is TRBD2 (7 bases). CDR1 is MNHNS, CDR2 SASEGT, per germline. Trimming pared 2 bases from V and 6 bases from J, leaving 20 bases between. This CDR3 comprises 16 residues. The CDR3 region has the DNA TGTGCCAGCAGTGAAATCGACGGGGGGCCTCAGGGCGAGCAGTACTTC. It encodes CASSEIDGGPQGEQYF.

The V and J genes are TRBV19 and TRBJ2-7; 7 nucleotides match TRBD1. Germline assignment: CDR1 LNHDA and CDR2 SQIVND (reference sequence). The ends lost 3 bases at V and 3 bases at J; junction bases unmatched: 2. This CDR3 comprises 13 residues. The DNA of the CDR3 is TGTGCCAGTAGTATGACAGGGATCTACGAGCAGTACTTC. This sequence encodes CASSMTGIYEQYF.

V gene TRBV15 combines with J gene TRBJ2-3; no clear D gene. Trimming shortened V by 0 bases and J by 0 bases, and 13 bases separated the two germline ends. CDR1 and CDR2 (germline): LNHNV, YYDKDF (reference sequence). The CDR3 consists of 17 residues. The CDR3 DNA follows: TGTGCCACCAGCAGAGATCTGTTCCTTACTAGCACAGATACGCAGTATTTT. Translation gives CATSRDLFLTSTDTQYF.

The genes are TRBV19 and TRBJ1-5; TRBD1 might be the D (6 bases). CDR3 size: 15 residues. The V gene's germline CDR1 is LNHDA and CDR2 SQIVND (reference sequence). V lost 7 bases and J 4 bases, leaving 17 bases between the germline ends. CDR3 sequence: CASTATLDRNQPQHF. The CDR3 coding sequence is TGTGCCAGTACCGCCACTTTGGACAGAAATCAGCCCCAGCATTTT.

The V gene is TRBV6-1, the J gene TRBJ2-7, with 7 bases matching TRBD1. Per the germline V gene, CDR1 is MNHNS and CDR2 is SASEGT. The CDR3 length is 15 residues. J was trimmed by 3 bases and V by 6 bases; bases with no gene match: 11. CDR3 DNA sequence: TGTGCCAGCAGCGAGACCGGGACAGTTAGCTACGAGCAGTACTTC. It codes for CASSETGTVSYEQYF.

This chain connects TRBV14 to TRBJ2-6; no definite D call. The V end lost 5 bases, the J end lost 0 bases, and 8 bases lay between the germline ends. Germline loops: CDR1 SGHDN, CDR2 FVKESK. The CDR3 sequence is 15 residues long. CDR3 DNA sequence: TGTGCCAGCAGCTTTTCGACCTCTGGGGCCAACGTCCTGACTTTC. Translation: CASSFSTSGANVLTF.

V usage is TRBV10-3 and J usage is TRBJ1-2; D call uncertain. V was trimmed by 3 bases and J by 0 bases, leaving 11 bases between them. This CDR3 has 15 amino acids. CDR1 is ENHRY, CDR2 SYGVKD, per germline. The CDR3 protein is CAISDPRRANYGYTF. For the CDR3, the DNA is TGTGCCATCAGTGACCCTAGAAGGGCTAACTATGGCTACACCTTC.